This T cell receptor beta chain was recovered during a study of T cell repertoires in cytomegalovirus infection. In its sample, this clonotype was seen a few times. Each CDR3 protein is one row after TCRdb ran MiXCR on the reads. Of about 600,000 distinct CDR3 sequences listed, 20% to 25% are singletons. Germline CDR1 is SGHVS and CDR2 is FQNEAQ. The V and J ends lost 5 bases and 3 bases, in that order; junction bases with no gene match: 7. CDR3 length: 16 amino acids. The source material was CD8+ T cells from PBMCs. The receptor was derived from a human donor in good health (CMV status not recorded). Some clones in this sample may be carry-over from other donors' samples. The chain recombines TRBV7-8 with TRBJ2-1, with 10 bases aligning to TRBD1. CDR3 residues: CASSQTGGEIYNEQFF. CDR3 DNA: TGTGCCAGCAGCCAGACAGGGGGCGAAATCTACAATGAGCAGTTCTTC.